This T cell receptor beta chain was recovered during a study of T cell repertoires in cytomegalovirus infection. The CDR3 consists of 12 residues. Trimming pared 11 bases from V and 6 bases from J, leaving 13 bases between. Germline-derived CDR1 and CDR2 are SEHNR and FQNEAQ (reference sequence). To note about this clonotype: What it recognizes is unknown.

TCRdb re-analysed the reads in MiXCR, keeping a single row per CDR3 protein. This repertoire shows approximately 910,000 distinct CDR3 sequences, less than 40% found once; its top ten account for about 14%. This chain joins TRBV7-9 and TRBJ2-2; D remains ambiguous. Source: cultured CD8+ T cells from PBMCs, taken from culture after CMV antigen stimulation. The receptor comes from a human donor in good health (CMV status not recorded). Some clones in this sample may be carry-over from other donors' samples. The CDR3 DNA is TGTGCCGGATCGGGCCCAGCCGGGGAGCTGTTTTTT. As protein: CAGSGPAGELFF.